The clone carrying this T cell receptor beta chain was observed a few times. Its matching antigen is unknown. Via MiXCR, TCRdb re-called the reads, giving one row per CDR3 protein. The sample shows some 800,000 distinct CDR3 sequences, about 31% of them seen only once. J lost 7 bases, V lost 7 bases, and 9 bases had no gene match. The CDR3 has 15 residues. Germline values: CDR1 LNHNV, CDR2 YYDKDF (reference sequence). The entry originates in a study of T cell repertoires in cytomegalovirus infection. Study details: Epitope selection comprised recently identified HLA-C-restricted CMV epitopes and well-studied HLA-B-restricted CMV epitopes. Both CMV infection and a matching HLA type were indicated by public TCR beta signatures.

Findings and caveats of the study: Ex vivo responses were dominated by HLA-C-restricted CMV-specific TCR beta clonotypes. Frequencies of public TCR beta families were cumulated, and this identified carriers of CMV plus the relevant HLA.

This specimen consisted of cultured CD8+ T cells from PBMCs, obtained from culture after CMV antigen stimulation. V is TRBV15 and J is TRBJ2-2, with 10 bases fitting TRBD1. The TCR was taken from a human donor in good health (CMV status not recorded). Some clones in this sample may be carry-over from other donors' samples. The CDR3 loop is CATTIDRGQGGELFF. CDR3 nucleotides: TGTGCCACCACGATCGACAGGGGGCAGGGCGGGGAGCTGTTTTTT.